These 26 T cell receptor beta chains were sequenced from one sample in a study of PD-L1 blockade in urothelial cancer. Time point defined: peripheral blood 6 weeks after treatment start. Sequencing used immunoSEQ multiplex PCR; TCRdb keeps in-frame clones, though not all of them. The sample lists 48,000 or so clones; about four fifths were seen once. The sequenced sample was PBMCs, obtained around atezolizumab (anti-PD-L1) treatment. These TCRs come from a man between 65 and 85 years old with urothelial cancer.

The V call is TRBV27, the J call TRBJ1-1; tentative D call: TRBD1 (5 bases). V lost 10 bases and J lost 2, with 20 bases in between. The CDR3 contains 15 residues. Germline lookup yields CDR1 MNHEY and CDR2 SMNVEV (reference sequence). CDR3 coding DNA: TGTGCCACGTCGCTCGCAGGGTTGTTCAACACTGAAGCTTTCTTT. This sequence encodes CATSLAGLFNTEAFF.

This clone was observed a handful of times. The chain recombines TRBV18 with TRBJ1-2; the D gene is possibly TRBD1 (5 bases). Trimming cost V 1 base and J 0 bases, with 6 bases left between them. This CDR3 has 14 amino acids. The germline V gene has CDR1 KGHSH and CDR2 LQKENI. CDR3 nucleotide sequence: TGTGCCAGCTCACCACAGGGGTCTAACTATGGCTACACCTTC. Translated: CASSPQGSNYGYTF.

The gene calls are TRBV7-9 and TRBJ1-4, with 8 positions matching TRBD1. The CDR3 is 14 amino acids. The junction had 4 bases not matched to a gene; V was cut back by 5 bases and J by 5 bases. Germline CDR1 SEHNR, CDR2 FQNEAQ (reference sequence). The CDR3 DNA reads as TGTGCCAGCAGCAGACAGGGGAAAAATGAAAAACTGTTTTTT. As protein: CASSRQGKNEKLFF.

The chain joins TRBV28 to TRBJ2-7, with D possibly TRBD1 on 6 matching bases. Germline V gene data show CDR1 as MDHEN and CDR2 as SYDVKM. This CDR3 comprises 14 residues. Trimming removed 4 bases at V and 2 bases at J, with 12 bases between. The DNA for the CDR3 is TGTGCCAGCAGTTCAGGGGAACTAGCCTACGAGCAGTACTTC. Translated, it gives CASSSGELAYEQYF. Complete variable domain (other parts from reference TRBV28 and TRBJ2-7): DVKVTQSSRYLVKRTGEKVFLECVQDMDHENMFWYRQDPGLGLRLIYFSYDVKMKEKGDIPEGYSVSREKKERFSLILESASTNQTSMYLCASSSGELAYEQYFGPGTRLTVT.

This chain connects TRBV7-2 to TRBJ2-1; 7 bases align to TRBD1. The CDR3 loop spans 15 amino acids. Germline CDR1 SGHTA, CDR2 FQGNSA. V was clipped by 2 bases and J by 4 bases; unmatched bases: 5. The CDR3 DNA sequence: TGTGCCAGCAGCTTAACAGGGGTATTGTACAATGAGCAGTTCTTC. This sequence encodes CASSLTGVLYNEQFF.

The J gene is TRBJ2-3, the V gene TRBV15, with 8 bases that match TRBD2. Germline lookup yields CDR1 LNHNV and CDR2 YYDKDF (reference sequence). The V and J ends lost 1 base and 1 base, in that order; junction bases with no gene match: 7. This CDR3 spans 17 amino acids. The CDR3 DNA is TGTGCCACCAGCAGAGGGGTAAGCGGGAGTGGCACAGATACGCAGTATTTT. This translates into CATSRGVSGSGTDTQYF.

The CDR3 reads CASSVGEGAYEQYF. CDR3 bases: TGTGCCAGCAGCGTAGGGGAGGGGGCCTACGAGCAGTACTTC. The rearrangement uses TRBV9 and TRBJ2-7; D perhaps matches TRBD2 (7 bases). Looked up from germline, CDR1 is SGDLS and CDR2 is YYNGEE. The V gene lost 0 bases and the J gene lost 2 bases, with 9 bases spanning the gap. CDR3 length: 14 residues.

The chain employs TRBV2 and TRBJ2-5; 10 bases match TRBD2. This CDR3 is built from 15 residues. J gave up 5 bases and V 3 bases, and 6 bases lay outside the gene matches. Germline CDR1 and CDR2: SNHLY and FYNNEI. The CDR3 nucleotides read TGTGCCAGCAGTGATGGGACTAGCGATGGGGAGACCCAGTACTTC. Encoded protein: CASSDGTSDGETQYF.

The rearrangement uses TRBV5-1 and TRBJ2-5; 14 bases line up with TRBD2. Germline CDR1 reads SGHRS; CDR2 reads YFSETQ. Losses at the gene ends were 4 bases for V and 3 bases for J; bases not matched to a gene: 8. CDR3 length: 17 amino acids. For the CDR3, the DNA is TGCGCCAGCAGCCCGACGGGACTAGCGGGAGTAAAAGAGACCCAGTACTTC. Protein: CASSPTGLAGVKETQYF.

The V call is TRBV2, the J call TRBJ2-1; 9 bases fit TRBD2. Germline trimming cut 4 bases from V and 7 bases from J; bases unmatched to any gene: 11. The CDR3 contains 16 residues. Per the germline V gene, CDR1 is SNHLY and CDR2 is FYNNEI. This CDR3 reads CASSAPNSGRGNEQFF. In DNA, the CDR3 is TGTGCCAGCAGTGCCCCAAATAGCGGGAGAGGGAATGAGCAGTTCTTC.

The rearrangement uses TRBV2 and TRBJ2-1, with D unresolved. The CDR3 contains 13 residues. In germline, CDR1 is SNHLY, CDR2 FYNNEI. V lost 6 bases to trimming and J lost 5 bases, with 11 bases between them. CDR3 nucleotides: TGTGCCAGCAGCCCACGACAAGACAATGAGCAGTTCTTC. Its translation: CASSPRQDNEQFF. The full variable domain, in which reference TRBV2 and TRBJ2-1 provide the parts outside the CDR3, is EPEVTQTPSHQVTQMGQEVILRCVPISNHLYFYWYRQILGQKVEFLVSFYNNEISEKSEIFDDQFSVERPDGSNFTLKIRSTKLEDSAMYFCASSPRQDNEQFFGPGTRLTVL.

This clone was found once. V is TRBV5-1 and J is TRBJ2-2; possibly TRBD1 for D (5 bases). This CDR3 region has 16 residues. CDR1 and CDR2 from the germline V gene are SGHRS and YFSETQ. The V end lost 0 bases, the J end lost 6 bases, and 15 bases lay between the germline ends. DNA for the CDR3: TGCGCCAGCAGCTTGGATGTCCAGGGTTTTGCCGGGGAGCTGTTTTTT. Translating gives CASSLDVQGFAGELFF.

The chain is built from TRBV5-1 and TRBJ2-5; 10 bases map to TRBD2. V shed 4 bases and J 4 bases; nucleotides not matched to a gene: 19. Looked up from germline, CDR1 is SGHRS and CDR2 is YFSETQ. This CDR3 has 19 residues. The CDR3 DNA reads TGCGCCAGCAGCGCCTATAATGAAGCGGGAGGGGGGGGTCTAGAGACCCAGTACTTC. It is translated as CASSAYNEAGGGGLETQYF.

The count of this clone is one. V usage is TRBV10-1 and J usage is TRBJ2-7; maybe TRBD2 (6 bases). V lost 0 bases and J lost 0, with 15 bases in between. The CDR3 runs to 17 residues. Germline CDR1 is WNHNN and CDR2 is SYGVQD (reference sequence). This CDR3 is CASSESGRGLSSYEQYF. CDR3 coding DNA: TGCGCCAGCAGTGAGTCGGGCCGGGGGTTGAGCTCCTACGAGCAGTACTTC.

The CDR3 DNA reads TGTGCCAGCAGCGTGGGACAGACCAAAAATCAGCCCCAGCATTTT. It yields the protein CASSVGQTKNQPQHF. V usage is TRBV6-1 and J usage is TRBJ1-5, with TRBD1 matching 7 bases. This CDR3 has 15 amino acids. The junction had 9 bases not matched to a gene; V was cut back by 6 bases and J by 4 bases. Per germline, CDR1 MNHNS and CDR2 SASEGT.

This rearrangement joins TRBV28 to TRBJ2-7; weak D call: TRBD1 (7 bases). CDR1 and CDR2 from the germline V gene are MDHEN and SYDVKM. The V end lost 5 bases, the J end lost 3 bases, and 17 bases lay between the germline ends. The CDR3 extends over 15 amino acids. The CDR3 DNA follows: TGTGCCAGCAGTGGACTATGGCAGGGGGACTACGAGCAGTACTTC. Residues: CASSGLWQGDYEQYF.

This rearrangement joins TRBV11-2 to TRBJ2-2, with D possibly TRBD1 on 6 matching bases. Germline V lookup: CDR1 SGHAT, CDR2 FQNNGV. Trimming took 10 bases from V and 1 from J, leaving 10 bases between them. This CDR3 is built from 13 residues. The CDR3 sequence is CANRDKNTGELFF. CDR3 DNA sequence: TGTGCCAACCGGGACAAGAACACCGGGGAGCTGTTTTTT.

This clone has only one observation. V and J are TRBV11-3 and TRBJ2-3; possible D gene TRBD2, 7 bases. With 3 bases removed from V and 5 bases from J, the gap between germline ends came to 9 bases. This CDR3 contains 13 residues. Germline V gives CDR1 SGHNT, CDR2 YENEEA. CDR3 nucleotides: TGTGCCAGCAGCTTCGGGGGGCAAGATACGCAGTATTTT. This encodes CASSFGGQDTQYF.

V is TRBV5-4 and J is TRBJ2-7; 13 nucleotides align to TRBD2. The CDR3 sequence is 14 residues long. The germline V gene encodes CDR1 SGHNT and CDR2 YYREEE (reference sequence). The V gene end was trimmed by 3 bases and the J gene end by 4 bases; junction bases not matched to a gene: 1. Here the CDR3 reads CASSSGLAGYEQYF. The CDR3 coding sequence is TGTGCCAGCAGCTCGGGACTAGCGGGATACGAGCAGTACTTC.

This clone was found a few times. This chain joins TRBV7-9 and TRBJ1-2; a weak D match, TRBD1 (6 bases). Per germline, CDR1 SEHNR and CDR2 FQNEAQ (reference sequence). The CDR3 contains 13 residues. Deletions cut 5 bases from V and 5 bases from J, with 12 bases between. Here the CDR3 reads CASSTRTAYGYTF. The CDR3 DNA reads as TGTGCCAGCAGCACCCGGACAGCTTATGGCTACACCTTC.

This clone showed up just once. The rearrangement links TRBV25-1 to TRBJ1-2; 9 nucleotides match TRBD1. The CDR3 runs to 13 residues. In germline, CDR1 is MGHDK, CDR2 SYGVNS. With V trimmed by 2 bases and J by 9 bases, 4 bases remained unmatched. CDR3 region: CASSEPDRGSYTF. CDR3 nucleotide sequence: TGTGCCAGCAGTGAACCGGACAGGGGAAGCTACACCTTC.

This clone came up a few times. The genes are TRBV28 and TRBJ1-3; tentatively, D is TRBD1 (6 bases). In germline, CDR1 is MDHEN, CDR2 SYDVKM. Trimming stripped 4 bases from V and 4 bases from J, with 11 bases between. CDR3 length: 14 amino acids. This chain's CDR3 is CASSSAGVGNTIYF. The CDR3 DNA is TGTGCCAGCAGTTCGGCAGGGGTCGGAAACACCATATATTTT.

Comment on this clone: Mismatch with germline at one junction end may stem from a read error. The chain uses TRBV2 and TRBJ2-7; D may be TRBD1 (6 bases). The CDR3 runs 13 residues. Germline CDR1 is SNHLY and CDR2 is FYNNEI. The CDR3 region is CATSTRERGEQYF. The CDR3 DNA reads as TGTGCCACCAGTACAAGGGAGAGGGGGGAGCAGTACTTC. The whole variable domain, filled in from reference TRBV2 and TRBJ2-7, reads EPEVTQTPSHQVTQMGQEVILRCVPISNHLYFYWYRQILGQKVEFLVSFYNNEISEKSEIFDDQFSVERPDGSNFTLKIRSTKLEDSAMYFCATSTRERGEQYFGPGTRLTVT.

V usage is TRBV5-8 and J usage is TRBJ2-3, with 7 bases that match TRBD1. The V segment lost 0 bases and the J segment 0 bases; nucleotides outside the gene matches: 7. Germline values: CDR1 SGHTS, CDR2 YDEGEE. The CDR3 contains 17 residues. This chain's CDR3 is CASSLVYEGASTDTQYF. CDR3 DNA: TGTGCCAGCAGCTTGGTCTACGAGGGGGCAAGCACAGATACGCAGTATTTT.

This clone was observed a single time. The genes are TRBV10-3 and TRBJ2-1, with 11 bases lining up with TRBD1. CDR1 ENHRY and CDR2 SYGVKD come from the germline V gene. Losses at the gene ends were 6 bases for V and 5 bases for J; bases not matched to a gene: 6. The CDR3 covers 15 residues. Here the CDR3 reads CAIRGQGAEDNEQFF. CDR3 bases: TGTGCCATCAGAGGACAGGGGGCGGAGGACAATGAGCAGTTCTTC.

The chain combines TRBV28 with TRBJ1-3; D gene unclear. The CDR3 is made up of 18 amino acids. Trimming stripped 2 bases from V and 4 bases from J, with 21 bases between. Germline V gene sequence: CDR1 MDHEN, CDR2 SYDVKM. CDR3 residues: CASSLRSWRVGSGNTIYF. In DNA form, the CDR3 reads TGTGCCAGCAGTTTAAGGTCGTGGAGGGTAGGCTCCGGAAACACCATATATTTT. Together with reference TRBV28 and TRBJ1-3, the CDR3 gives the full variable domain: DVKVTQSSRYLVKRTGEKVFLECVQDMDHENMFWYRQDPGLGLRLIYFSYDVKMKEKGDIPEGYSVSREKKERFSLILESASTNQTSMYLCASSLRSWRVGSGNTIYFGEGSWLTVV.